This TCR beta chain stems from a study of blood T cell repertoires in COVID-19. For the study at large: The United States, Italy and Spain provided the acute and convalescent COVID-19 samples.

It was during active infection that Seattle patients were enrolled and then longitudinally followed. Original data processing: Nucleated cell counts were estimated from reference gene primer amplification. Data came from immunoSEQ multiplex PCR; TCRdb stores just in-frame clones and leaves some out. V and J calls plus clone size are reproduced from that table; the DNA served to infer D and trimming. The table lists fewer than 60,000 clones, more than 75% of them singletons. Germline V gives CDR1 SGHNT, CDR2 YENEEA. This CDR3 is 14 amino acids long. Trimming stripped 9 bases from V and 4 bases from J, with 16 bases between.

This TCR was sampled from a woman aged 55-69 years with COVID-19, enrolled during active disease. The V call is TRBV11-3, the J call TRBJ1-5; no definite D call. What was sequenced was peripheral blood. CDR3 in amino acids: CARAIRRCNQPQHF. The CDR3 DNA sequence: TGTGCCAGAGCGATTCGAAGGTGTAATCAGCCCCAGCATTTT.